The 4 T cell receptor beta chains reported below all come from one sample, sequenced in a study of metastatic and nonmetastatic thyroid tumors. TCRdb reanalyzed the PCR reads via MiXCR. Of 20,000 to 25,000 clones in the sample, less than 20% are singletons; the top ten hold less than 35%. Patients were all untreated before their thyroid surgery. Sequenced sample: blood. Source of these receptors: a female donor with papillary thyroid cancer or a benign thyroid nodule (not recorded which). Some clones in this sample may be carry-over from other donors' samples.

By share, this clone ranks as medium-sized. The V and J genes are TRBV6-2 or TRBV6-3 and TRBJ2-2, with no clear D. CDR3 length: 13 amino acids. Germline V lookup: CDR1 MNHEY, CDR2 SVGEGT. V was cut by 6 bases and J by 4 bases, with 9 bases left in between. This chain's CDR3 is CASSPLGTGELFF. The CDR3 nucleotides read TGTGCCAGCAGCCCCCTGGGCACCGGGGAGCTGTTTTTT.

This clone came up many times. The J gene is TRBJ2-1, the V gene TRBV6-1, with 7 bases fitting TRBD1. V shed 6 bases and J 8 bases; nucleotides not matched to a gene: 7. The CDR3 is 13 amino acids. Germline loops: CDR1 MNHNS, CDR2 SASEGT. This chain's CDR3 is CASRKQGKDEQFF. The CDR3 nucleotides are TGTGCCAGCAGAAAACAGGGGAAAGATGAGCAGTTCTTC.

The CDR3, as DNA: TGCAGTGCTAACCTTGGGGAGCGGGAAGCCTACGAGCAGTACTTC. Its translation is CSANLGEREAYEQYF. This chain connects TRBV20-1 to TRBJ2-7; 7 bases align to TRBD2. J lost 2 bases, V lost 4 bases, and 11 bases had no gene match. Looked up from germline, CDR1 is DFQATT and CDR2 is SNEGSKA (reference sequence). The CDR3 totals 15 residues.

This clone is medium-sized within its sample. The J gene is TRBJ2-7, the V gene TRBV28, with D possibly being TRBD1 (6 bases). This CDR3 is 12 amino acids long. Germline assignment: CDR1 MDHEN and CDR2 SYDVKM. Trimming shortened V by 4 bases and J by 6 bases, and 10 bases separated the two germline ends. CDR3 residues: CASSYRDIEQYF. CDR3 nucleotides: TGTGCCAGCAGTTACCGGGACATCGAGCAGTACTTC.